This T cell receptor beta chain was sequenced for a study of blood T cell repertoires in COVID-19. Study-level information: COVID-19 samples, acute and convalescent, were from the United States, Italy and Spain. T cells, B-cell-depleted T cells, or PBMCs provided the cDNA or gDNA that served as material.

Authors' analysis steps: The authors estimated nucleated cell counts from reference gene primer amplification. Sequencing used immunoSEQ multiplex PCR; TCRdb keeps in-frame clones, though not all of them. The V and J calls and clone size were taken over from that table, and D and trimming were inferred from the DNA. The sample yields about 130,000 clones, around 89% seen once. Germline values: CDR1 LGHDT, CDR2 YNNKEL (reference sequence). The CDR3 contains 15 residues. V lost 2 bases to trimming and J lost 0 bases, with 8 bases between them. The TCR sequence derives from a man in his forties or fifties with acute or convalescent COVID-19. The rearrangement uses TRBV3-1 (or the pseudogene TRBV3-2) and TRBJ1-3; D is undetermined. The sequenced sample consisted of peripheral blood. In DNA, the CDR3 is TGTGCCAGCAGCCAAATGAGGGTCTCTGGAAACACCATATATTTT. Its translation is CASSQMRVSGNTIYF.